This T cell receptor (beta chain) was obtained from a study of blood T cell repertoires in COVID-19. Study at large: Samples taken during acute and convalescent COVID-19 were collected in the United States, Italy and Spain.

As handled by the study authors: Reference gene primer amplification yielded estimated nucleated cell counts. Here immunoSEQ multiplex PCR was the method, and the copy in TCRdb shows in-frame clones only, minus some. V, J and clone size are those of that table, while D and trimming were read from the DNA. The data contain more than 85,000 clones, roughly 88% of them seen just once; the ten biggest clones take up just under 25%. CDR1 is SGHRS, CDR2 YFSETQ, per germline. Between the trimmed V and J ends, which lost 4 bases and 0 bases, there was a span of 5 bases. CDR3 length: 13 residues. The rearrangement joins TRBV5-1 to TRBJ1-3; D gene ambiguous. This clonotype was obtained from a man aged 55 to 70 with acute or convalescent COVID-19. Source material: peripheral blood. The CDR3 is CASSPLSGNTIYF. Written as DNA, the CDR3 is TGCGCCAGCAGCCCACTCTCTGGAAACACCATATATTTT.